This T cell receptor beta chain comes out of a study of identifying expanded T cells in peripheral blood. Study findings and constraints: Clone count variance between approximately two-week samples rose with total template count. Technical replicates showed roughly 1.2 changed clones; about two weeks roughly 16; four weeks 19.

Data came from immunoSEQ multiplex PCR; TCRdb stores just in-frame clones and leaves some out. This repertoire shows 95,000 to 150,000 clones, about four fifths found once; its top ten account for more than 2.5%. During the collection period, no donor immune events like infections were recorded. Comment on this clone: The antigen remains unidentified.

This receptor was obtained from a person aged 18 to 70 in good health. Material for sequencing was blood.

The CDR3, as DNA: TGCGCCAGCAGCCAATATCTGCAGGGAGGTACCTACGAGCAGTACTTC. This codes for CASSQYLQGGTYEQYF. The chain employs TRBV4-3 and TRBJ2-7; possibly TRBD2 for D (6 bases). The CDR3 spans 16 residues. Germline-derived CDR1 and CDR2 are LGHNA and YSLEER. The V gene lost 2 bases and the J gene lost 2 bases, with 16 bases spanning the gap.